The entry that follows covers one T cell receptor (beta chain) sequence. The use of a sample-barcoded 5' primer and a J-beta primer mix characterized a second PCR of roughly 7 to 11 cycles. Each CDR3 protein gets one entry after TCRdb re-called the 5' RACE reads with MiXCR. Among 1.5 million to 2 million distinct CDR3 sequences listed, about 50% were seen once. Per germline, CDR1 LGHDT and CDR2 YNNKEL (reference sequence). CDR3 length: 14 amino acids. The V end lost 0 bases, the J end lost 2 bases, and 7 bases lay between the germline ends. The data were taken from a study of blood T cells in healthy people across ages.

The sequencing input was blood. This rearrangement joins TRBV3-1 to TRBJ1-1; D is ambiguous. The sequence came from a middle-aged woman in good health. The CDR3 reads CASSQDAYNTEAFF. The DNA of the CDR3 is TGTGCCAGCAGCCAAGATGCATACAACACTGAAGCTTTCTTT.